This record covers a single T cell receptor beta chain. Antigen unknown. This record comes from a study of T cells in localized non-small cell lung cancer. Sequenced by immunoSEQ multiplex PCR; TCRdb stores in-frame clones only, minus some. This sample yields tens of thousands of clones, of which about nine tenths are seen a single time; 2.1% belongs to the top ten. Study-wide points: Clonality of T cells reached its maximum in uninvolved adjacent lung, surpassing tumor. Longer overall survival was seen with higher T cell density measured in blood. Sequence data derive from only one tumor region, so heterogeneity remains possible. Adjacent lung held a median 57 of the top 100 tumor clones.

The origin of this receptor is a female donor at least 60 years old with stage I lung adenocarcinoma. Sample: peripheral blood, taken before any cancer treatment.

CDR3 sequence: CAWRWTDEAFF. The DNA of the CDR3 is TGTGCCTGGAGGTGGACAGATGAAGCTTTCTTT. The chain combines TRBV30 with TRBJ1-1; a weak D match, TRBD1 (6 bases). V was clipped by 3 bases and J by 7 bases, with 9 bases between them. This CDR3 spans 11 amino acids. CDR1 is GTSNPN, CDR2 SVGIG, per germline (reference sequence).